This TCR beta chain was obtained from a study of T cell clonality in common variable immunodeficiency. Regarding the study as a whole: CVID subjects had higher TCRbeta clonality than healthy controls, most marked in about a third. In common variable immunodeficiency, TCR beta chains reportedly carried fewer deletions and N-nucleotide insertions.

In this sample, this clone turned up many times. The antigen remains unidentified. The read stops 3 residues short of the end of the CDR3; the missing end is completed from the germline J gene. The CDR3 spans 16 residues. Germline CDR1 and CDR2: DFQATT and SNEGSKA (reference sequence). V was clipped by 3 bases and J by 0 bases; unmatched bases: 9. Sequencing input was equivalent genomic DNA from CVID and controls. Clones were sequenced by immunoSEQ multiplex PCR, and TCRdb holds only the in-frame ones, with some missing. The sample lists around 19,000 clones, none appearing once, the ten largest making up over 6.5%. Reduced serum IgG, IgA and/or IgM plus specific antibody deficiency defined CVID.

The sample comprised peripheral blood mononuclear cells. The genes are TRBV20-1 and TRBJ2-3; 7 bases are shared with TRBD2. The clonotype was recovered from a human donor with common variable immunodeficiency. CDR3 in amino acids: CSASGVSGLSTDTQYF. CDR3 DNA, as far as it was read: TGCAGTGCTAGCGGTGTTAGCGGGTTGAGCACAGATACG.